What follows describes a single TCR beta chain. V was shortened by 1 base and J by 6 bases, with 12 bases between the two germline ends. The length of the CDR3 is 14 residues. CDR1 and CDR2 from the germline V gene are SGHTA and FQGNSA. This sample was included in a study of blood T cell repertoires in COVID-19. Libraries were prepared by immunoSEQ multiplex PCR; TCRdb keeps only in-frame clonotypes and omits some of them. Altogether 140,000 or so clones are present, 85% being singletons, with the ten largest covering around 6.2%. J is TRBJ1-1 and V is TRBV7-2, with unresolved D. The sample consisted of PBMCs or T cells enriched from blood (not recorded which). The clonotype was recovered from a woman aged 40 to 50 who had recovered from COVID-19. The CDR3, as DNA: TGTGCCAGCAGCTTAGACCCCCGGGTCTCTGAAGCTTTCTTT. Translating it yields CASSLDPRVSEAFF.